The rows below give T cell receptor beta chains drawn from one sample of a study of cytomegalovirus exposure and HLA in healthy donors. Libraries were prepared by immunoSEQ multiplex PCR; TCRdb keeps only in-frame clonotypes and omits some of them. The sample lists roughly 150,000 clones, more than 70% occurring once. The specimen was PBMCs. These receptors originate from a man younger than 35 in good health and CMV-seropositive. The CDR3 runs from the conserved cysteine through the conserved F or W. The size field is filled for only some rows; it gives once, few, many or a size class.

v_gene	abundance	j_gene	CDR3aa
TRBV5-1	.	TRBJ2-1	CASSFLAVYNEQFF
TRBV4-2	.	TRBJ2-3	CASSQALAGATDTQYF
TRBV28	.	TRBJ1-2	CASSSRDRGDYGYTF
TRBV9	.	TRBJ2-3	CASSVAGGSGFNTQYF
TRBV2	.	TRBJ1-2	CASNPGTGSYGYTF
TRBV7-3	.	TRBJ2-5	CASSPGGRETQYF
TRBV25-1	.	TRBJ2-3	CASSEDPLSTDTQYF
TRBV29-1	.	TRBJ1-1	CSVSGTGLPNTEAFF
TRBV7-3	few	TRBJ1-5	CASSLATGTGGNQPQHF
TRBV30	.	TRBJ1-1	CAWSWSGGYTEAFF
TRBV6-1	.	TRBJ1-5	CATSWGQGQPQHF
TRBV5-1	once	TRBJ1-2	CASSSDRGPSYGYTF
TRBV18	.	TRBJ2-3	CASSGTGGLDTQYF
TRBV5-6	.	TRBJ2-1	CASSLVGSGRSYNEQFF
TRBV6-1	once	TRBJ2-1	CASSEQGRDEQFF
TRBV7-2	few	TRBJ1-5	CASSLAQGSQPQHF
TRBV5-1	.	TRBJ2-6	CASSFWTGGTGANVLTF
TRBV19	.	TRBJ2-1	CASSIEGGASNEQFF
TRBV7-9	.	TRBJ1-2	CASSLGGYPDNYGYTF
TRBV6-5	.	TRBJ1-2	CASRYAGAGYTF
TRBV19	.	TRBJ2-7	CATRERGSYEQYF
TRBV15	few	TRBJ1-4	CATSRVNRGYEKLFF
TRBV29-1	.	TRBJ2-7	CSVKPTGGFSEQYF
TRBV7-3	few	TRBJ1-2	CASSLTGGAQSYTF
TRBV19	.	TRBJ2-6	CASSIPPGLSGANVLTF
TRBV7-7	.	TRBJ2-1	CASSLGQANEQFF
TRBV28	once	TRBJ2-7	CASSDINEQYF
TRBV5-1	.	TRBJ2-4	CASSLVLGREAKNIQYF